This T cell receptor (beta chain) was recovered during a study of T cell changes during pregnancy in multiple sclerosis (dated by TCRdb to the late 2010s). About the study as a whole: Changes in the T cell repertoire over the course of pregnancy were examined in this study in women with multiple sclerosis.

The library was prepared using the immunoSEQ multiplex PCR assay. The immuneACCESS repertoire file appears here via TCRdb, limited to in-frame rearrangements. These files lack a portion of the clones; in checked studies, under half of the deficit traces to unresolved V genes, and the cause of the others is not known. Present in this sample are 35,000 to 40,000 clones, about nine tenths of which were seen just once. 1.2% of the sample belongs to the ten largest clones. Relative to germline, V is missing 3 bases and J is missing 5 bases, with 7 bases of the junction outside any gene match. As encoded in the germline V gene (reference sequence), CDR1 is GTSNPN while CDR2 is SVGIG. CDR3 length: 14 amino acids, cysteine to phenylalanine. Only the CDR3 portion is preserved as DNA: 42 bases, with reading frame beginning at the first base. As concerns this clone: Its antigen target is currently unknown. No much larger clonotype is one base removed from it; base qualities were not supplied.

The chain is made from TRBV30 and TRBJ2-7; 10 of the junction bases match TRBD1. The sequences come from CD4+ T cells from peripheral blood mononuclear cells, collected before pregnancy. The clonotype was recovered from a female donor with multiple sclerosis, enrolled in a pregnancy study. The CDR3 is CAWRNAGQGNEQYF. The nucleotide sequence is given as TGTGCCTGGAGAAACGCGGGACAGGGGAACGAGCAGTACTTC.